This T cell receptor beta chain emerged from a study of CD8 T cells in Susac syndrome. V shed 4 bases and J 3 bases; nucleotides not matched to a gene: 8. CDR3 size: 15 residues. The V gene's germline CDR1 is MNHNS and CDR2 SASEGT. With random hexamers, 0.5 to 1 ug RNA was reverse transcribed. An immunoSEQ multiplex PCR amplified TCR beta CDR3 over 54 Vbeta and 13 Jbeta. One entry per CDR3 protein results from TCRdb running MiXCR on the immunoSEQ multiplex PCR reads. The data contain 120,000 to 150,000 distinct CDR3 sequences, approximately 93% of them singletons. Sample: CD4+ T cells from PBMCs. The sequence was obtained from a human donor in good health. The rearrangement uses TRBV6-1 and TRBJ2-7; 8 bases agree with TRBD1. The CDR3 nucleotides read TGTGCCAGCAGTGTGTCGGACAGGGCAAACTACGAGCAGTACTTC. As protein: CASSVSDRANYEQYF.